The 27 T cell receptor beta chains below all came from one sample that was sequenced in a study of siplizumab effects on memory and regulatory T cells. Clones were sequenced by immunoSEQ multiplex PCR, and TCRdb holds only the in-frame ones, with some missing. The data hold around 110,000 clones, with roughly 94% observed a single time. Source material: non-Treg CD4+ T cells sorted from blood. These receptor sequences come from a human donor in good health.

The chain recombines TRBV11-2 with TRBJ1-3; D is unresolved. With 1 base removed from V and 4 bases from J, the gap between germline ends came to 14 bases. The CDR3 has 16 residues. CDR1 and CDR2 from the germline V gene are SGHAT and FQNNGV. The DNA for the CDR3 is TGTGCCAGCAGCTTAGGCCGCGGCCGAGGGGGAAACACCATATATTTT. This encodes CASSLGRGRGGNTIYF.

Here the CDR3 reads CAISEPSGTSTYEQYF. The CDR3 DNA sequence: TGTGCCATCAGTGAGCCGAGTGGGACTAGCACTTACGAGCAGTACTTC. The chain is built from TRBV10-3 and TRBJ2-5; 9 positions match TRBD2. Gene TRBJ2-7 matches the end of the DNA better, so the J call may be wrong. From germline, CDR1 is ENHRY and CDR2 SYGVKD. The CDR3 length is 16 residues.

The V call is TRBV2, the J call TRBJ1-5; D call uncertain. Trimming removed 6 bases at V and 0 bases at J, with 12 bases between. This CDR3 comprises 15 residues. Looked up from germline, CDR1 is SNHLY and CDR2 is FYNNEI. The DNA of the CDR3 is TGTGCCAGCAGCGCAGAAGGGATTAGCAATCAGCCCCAGCATTTT. Its protein is CASSAEGISNQPQHF.

The V call is TRBV18, the J call TRBJ2-7; D might be TRBD2 (5 bases). V gave up 5 bases and J gave up 0 bases, with 14 bases separating them. In germline, CDR1 is KGHSH, CDR2 LQKENI. The CDR3 runs to 15 residues. DNA of the CDR3: TGTGCCAGCTCAGAGGGTGCCACCAGCTCCTACGAGCAGTACTTC. Translating it yields CASSEGATSSYEQYF.

The genes are TRBV11-3 and TRBJ2-7; D not resolved. Germline CDR1 is SGHNT and CDR2 is YENEEA. V was trimmed by 1 base and J by 5 bases, leaving 15 bases between them. This CDR3 contains 15 residues. CDR3: CASSLGRVRLDEQYF. CDR3 DNA sequence: TGTGCCAGCAGCTTAGGACGGGTCCGTCTGGACGAGCAGTACTTC.

The chain couples TRBV15 to TRBJ2-1, with 8 bases aligning to TRBD2. CDR3 length: 12 residues. The germline gives CDR1 LNHNV, CDR2 YYDKDF (reference sequence). The V and J ends lost 1 base and 16 bases, in that order; junction bases with no gene match: 6. For the CDR3, the DNA is TGTGCCACCAGCAGAGTCCGGGAGGGTTGTTTCTTC. Its translation is CATSRVREGCFF.

The chain joins TRBV5-4 to TRBJ2-7; 8 bases map to TRBD2. Germline lookup yields CDR1 SGHNT and CDR2 YYREEE (reference sequence). This CDR3 has 15 residues. Unmatched junction bases numbered 3, after V lost 1 base and J lost 0 bases. This CDR3 is CASSLLAGSSYEQYF. DNA of the CDR3: TGTGCCAGCAGCTTGTTAGCGGGGAGCTCCTACGAGCAGTACTTC. Full variable domain (remainder filled in from reference TRBV5-4 and TRBJ2-7): ETGVTQSPTHLIKTRGQQVTLRCSSQSGHNTVSWYQQALGQGPQFIFQYYREEENGRGNFPPRFSGLQFPNYSSELNVNALELDDSALYLCASSLLAGSSYEQYFGPGTRLTVT.

The rearrangement joins TRBV7-9 to TRBJ2-1; either TRBD1 or TRBD2 may supply D (5 bases each). Trimming removed 5 bases from V and 4 bases from J, with 18 bases in between. The germline CDR1 and CDR2 sequences are SEHNR and FQNEAQ (reference sequence). The CDR3 sequence is 16 residues long. The CDR3 loop is CASSPGQRSEYNEQFF. The CDR3, as DNA: TGTGCCAGCAGCCCGGGGCAGCGGTCCGAATACAATGAGCAGTTCTTC.

The rearrangement joins TRBV6-5 to TRBJ2-1; TRBD2 might be the D (5 bases). CDR1 is MNHEY and CDR2 is SVGAGI in the germline V gene. V shed 6 bases and J shed 4 bases, with 13 bases lying between them. This CDR3 region has 14 residues. CDR3 DNA: TGTGCCAGCAGATCGGACTTGATATACAATGAGCAGTTCTTC. As protein: CASRSDLIYNEQFF.

The chain has TRBV6-1 and TRBJ1-5, with 7 nucleotides matching TRBD1. Looked up from germline, CDR1 is MNHNS and CDR2 is SASEGT. The ends lost 6 bases at V and 0 bases at J; junction bases unmatched: 5. This CDR3 has 15 amino acids. The DNA of the CDR3 is TGTGCCAGCAGCCGGACAGGTTATAGCAATCAGCCCCAGCATTTT. It specifies CASSRTGYSNQPQHF.

A remark on this clone: Its ends do not fully match the called genes, so a read error is possible. The sample has other DNA sequences that encode this CDR3 too. CDR3 sequence (DNA): TGTGCCAGCAGCGTAGCCCCAGGGGACGAGCAGTACTTT. It yields the protein CASSVAPGDEQYF. The chain carries TRBV9 and TRBJ2-7, with a tentative D call TRBD1 (6 bases). The CDR3 consists of 13 residues. Germline CDR1 reads SGDLS; CDR2 reads YYNGEE.

The chain joins TRBV6-5 to TRBJ2-7; 9 bases are a match to TRBD2. Germline V gene sequence: CDR1 MNHEY, CDR2 SVGAGI. The junction had 7 bases not matched to a gene; V was cut back by 6 bases and J by 1 base. The CDR3 extends over 15 amino acids. Here the CDR3 reads CASSQTSGPSYEQYF. CDR3 DNA: TGTGCCAGCAGCCAAACTAGCGGGCCTTCCTACGAGCAGTACTTC.

V gene TRBV6-1 combines with J gene TRBJ1-5; no clear D. This CDR3 spans 15 amino acids. Germline V gives CDR1 MNHNS, CDR2 SASEGT. Trimming took 5 bases from V and 3 from J, leaving 14 bases between them. CDR3 amino acids: CASSSNIDPNQPQHF. As DNA, the CDR3 is TGTGCCAGCAGTTCCAACATAGACCCCAATCAGCCCCAGCATTTT.

This chain links TRBV11-1 with TRBJ1-1; D is perhaps TRBD1 (6 bases). Germline lookup yields CDR1 SGHAT and CDR2 FQDESV (reference sequence). V lost 4 bases, J lost 0 bases, and 12 bases lay in between. This CDR3 comprises 15 residues. CDR3 in DNA: TGTGCCAGCAGCTCAACAGGGTGGGTGAACACTGAAGCTTTCTTT. Residues: CASSSTGWVNTEAFF.

The chain's CDR3 is CASSLTGGLDTQYF. DNA for the CDR3: TGTGCCAGCAGCTTGACAGGGGGTTTAGATACGCAGTATTTT. The chain recombines TRBV7-9 with TRBJ2-3; TRBD1 aligns across 9 bases. V shed 3 bases and J 5 bases; nucleotides not matched to a gene: 3. Germline lookup yields CDR1 SEHNR and CDR2 FQNEAQ (reference sequence). There are 14 residues in the CDR3.

This chain joins TRBV18 and TRBJ2-2; D assignment may be TRBD1 or TRBD2 (5 bases each). This CDR3 has 13 amino acids. The germline gives CDR1 KGHSH, CDR2 LQKENI. V lost 4 bases to trimming and J lost 3 bases, with 6 bases between them. CDR3: CASSRGDTGELFF. The CDR3 DNA reads as TGTGCCAGCTCACGAGGGGACACCGGGGAGCTGTTTTTT.

The rearrangement joins TRBV21-1 to TRBJ2-5. TRBV21-1 is flagged as a pseudogene. The CDR3 is 17 residues long. In DNA, the CDR3 is TGTGCCAGCAGCAAAGGTGGCCCCGGAGAGGGGCAAGAGACCCAGTACTTC. Its protein product is CASSKGGPGEGQETQYF.

The chain combines TRBV7-9 with TRBJ2-1, with 8 bases fitting TRBD2. V trimming: 4 bases; J trimming: 2 bases; junction bases outside the gene matches: 10. This CDR3 region has 17 residues. Germline V CDR1 and CDR2: SEHNR, FQNEAQ (reference sequence). The CDR3 loop is CASSSQGAGVTYNEQFF. The DNA of the CDR3 is TGTGCCAGCAGCTCCCAGGGAGCGGGAGTAACCTACAATGAGCAGTTCTTC.

This clone has only one observation. J is TRBJ2-7 and V is TRBV29-1; D is perhaps TRBD2 (5 bases). Per the germline V gene, CDR1 is SQVTM and CDR2 is ANQGSEA. Trimming cost V 7 bases and J 6 bases, with 19 bases left between them. The length of the CDR3 is 13 residues. The CDR3 protein is CSGAVGSISEQYF. CDR3 DNA: TGCAGCGGGGCTGTAGGGAGCATCTCCGAGCAGTACTTC.

The rearrangement joins TRBV6-5 to TRBJ2-5; D is unresolved. Germline V gene sequence: CDR1 MNHEY, CDR2 SVGAGI. V lost 0 bases and J 5 bases, leaving 16 bases between the germline ends. The CDR3 covers 16 residues. CDR3 amino acids: CASSYSPTTGAETQYF. CDR3 nucleotides: TGTGCCAGCAGTTACTCTCCTACCACGGGTGCGGAGACCCAGTACTTC.

The chain employs TRBV11-2 and TRBJ2-6; no firm D call. CDR1 and CDR2 from the germline V gene are SGHAT and FQNNGV. Trimming stripped 1 base from V and 0 bases from J, with 1 base between. CDR3 length equals 14 residues. CDR3 amino acids: CASSLASGANVLTF. DNA for the CDR3: TGTGCCAGCAGCTTAGCCTCTGGGGCCAACGTCCTGACTTTC.

This chain uses TRBV5-4 with TRBJ1-2, with a weak D call TRBD1 (5 bases). This CDR3 region has 12 residues. The V end lost 0 bases, the J end lost 8 bases, and 8 bases lay between the germline ends. Looked up from germline, CDR1 is SGHNT and CDR2 is YYREEE (reference sequence). The CDR3 DNA is TGTGCCAGCAGCTTGGACGGGGGGGGCTACACCTTC. Protein sequence: CASSLDGGGYTF.

J is TRBJ1-2 and V is TRBV5-6; unclear D gene. The CDR3 covers 13 residues. CDR1 is SGHDT, CDR2 YYEEEE, per germline. Trimming cost V 4 bases and J 5 bases, with 12 bases left between them. The DNA for the CDR3 is TGTGCCAGCAGCCCCCCCAGGAGGTATGGCTACACCTTC. It translates to CASSPPRRYGYTF.

The CDR3 region is CASSPGTGRTNYGYTF. The CDR3 DNA is TGCGCCAGCAGCCCCGGGACAGGGCGTACGAACTATGGCTACACCTTC. The rearrangement uses TRBV4-1 and TRBJ1-2; 9 bases align to TRBD1. V was clipped by 4 bases and J by 2 bases; unmatched bases: 8. Germline V gene sequence: CDR1 MGHRA, CDR2 YSYEKL. The CDR3 runs to 16 residues.

This CDR3 is CASSLAGTRRGTDTQYF. The CDR3, as DNA: TGTGCCAGCAGCTTGGCCGGAACCCGGAGAGGCACAGATACGCAGTATTTT. This chain connects TRBV5-6 to TRBJ2-3; D ambiguous. The V end was cut by 0 bases, the J end by 1 base, with 15 bases between. This CDR3 region has 17 residues. Per germline, CDR1 SGHDT and CDR2 YYEEEE.

The chain joins TRBV19 to TRBJ2-5, with 8 bases identical to TRBD2. The length of the CDR3 is 13 residues. After removal of 5 bases from V and 4 bases from J, the junction contained 3 bases not matched to a gene. Germline V gives CDR1 LNHDA, CDR2 SQIVND (reference sequence). CDR3 loop: CASSLRGGETQYF. The CDR3 bases are TGTGCCAGTAGTCTTCGGGGGGGAGAGACCCAGTACTTC.

This clone has a handful of counts. This chain uses TRBV19 with TRBJ1-2; 9 positions match TRBD1. The CDR3 runs to 14 residues. V lost 5 bases to trimming and J lost 5 bases; unmatched junction nucleotides: 6. Germline V gene lookup returns CDR1 LNHDA and CDR2 SQIVND (reference sequence). CDR3 in amino acids: CASSPRTGVYGYTF. The CDR3 DNA reads as TGTGCCAGTAGTCCGAGGACAGGGGTTTATGGCTACACCTTC.